These 9 T cell receptor beta chains share one sample of origin, sequenced in a study of T cell repertoires in cytomegalovirus infection. TCRdb re-derived calls from the reads in MiXCR, one entry per CDR3 protein. The data contain roughly 920,000 distinct CDR3 sequences, about a third of them seen just once; the ten biggest clones take up 13%. These receptors' targets are unknown. This specimen consisted of cultured CD8+ T cells from PBMCs, obtained from culture after CMV antigen stimulation. These receptors were collected from a human donor in good health (CMV status not recorded). Some clones in this sample may be carry-over from other donors' samples.

The rearrangement links TRBV27 to TRBJ2-4; perhaps TRBD2 as D (6 bases). V lost 6 bases to trimming and J lost 2 bases, with 20 bases between them. The CDR3 loop spans 17 amino acids. Germline V gene data show CDR1 as MNHEY and CDR2 as SMNVEV (reference sequence). CDR3 sequence: CASSSIPPGVPKNIQYF. The CDR3 DNA sequence: TGTGCCAGCAGCTCAATTCCTCCGGGGGTCCCCAAAAACATTCAGTACTTC.

CDR3 region: CASSISLTSLGGAFF. The CDR3 DNA follows: TGTGCCAGTAGTATCTCTCTTACCTCTTTGGGGGGAGCTTTCTTT. The chain is built from TRBV19 and TRBJ1-1, with a possible D match to TRBD1 (5 bases). Germline CDR1 and CDR2: LNHDA and SQIVND (reference sequence). This CDR3 comprises 15 residues. V dropped 3 bases and J dropped 10 bases, with 21 bases sitting between them. Full variable domain (remainder filled in from reference TRBV19 and TRBJ1-1): DGGITQSPKYLFRKEGQNVTLSCEQNLNHDAMYWYRQDPGQGLRLIYYSQIVNDFQKGDIAEGYSVSREKKESFPLTVTSAQKNPTAFYLCASSISLTSLGGAFFGQGTRLTVV.

This clonotype came up a few times. This chain joins TRBV4-1 and TRBJ1-5; tentative D call: TRBD1 (6 bases). The CDR3 spans 15 residues. Germline loops: CDR1 MGHRA, CDR2 YSYEKL. Trimming cost V 0 bases and J 3 bases, with 9 bases left between them. The CDR3 DNA reads as TGCGCCAGCAGCCAAGAGGACAGCTTCAATCAGCCCCAGCATTTT. Residues: CASSQEDSFNQPQHF.

Many counts were recorded for this clonotype. The V and J genes are TRBV7-2 and TRBJ2-2; TRBD2 aligns across 9 bases. V was clipped by 2 bases and J by 4 bases; unmatched bases: 5. Germline CDR1 SGHTA, CDR2 FQGNSA. CDR3 size: 16 residues. The CDR3 spells CASSLRGGAGTGELFF. CDR3 bases: TGTGCCAGCAGCTTACGCGGGGGGGCGGGCACCGGGGAGCTGTTTTTT.

V is TRBV27 and J is TRBJ1-4; unclear D gene. Germline V gene lookup returns CDR1 MNHEY and CDR2 SMNVEV (reference sequence). Trimming removed 2 bases at V and 6 bases at J, with 16 bases between. The CDR3 runs to 16 residues. The CDR3 reads CASSLESRGRDEKLFF. DNA for the CDR3: TGTGCCAGCAGTTTAGAAAGCCGGGGAAGGGATGAAAAACTGTTTTTT.

This chain uses TRBV28 with TRBJ1-1, with a possible D match to TRBD1 (6 bases). This CDR3 has 15 residues. Germline-derived CDR1 and CDR2 are MDHEN and SYDVKM. V was shortened by 3 bases and J by 2 bases, with 13 bases between the two germline ends. The CDR3 region is CASSFWGQRNTEAFF. The CDR3 nucleotides are TGTGCCAGCAGTTTTTGGGGACAAAGAAACACTGAAGCTTTCTTT.

The chain has TRBV6-1 and TRBJ2-5; TRBD1 matches at 11 bases. Germline values: CDR1 MNHNS, CDR2 SASEGT. The J segment lost 5 bases and the V segment lost 2 bases, leaving 4 bases of the junction unmatched. The CDR3 is 15 amino acids. CDR3 DNA sequence: TGTGCCAGCAGTGAACCGGACAGGGGGCACGAGACCCAGTACTTC. Translating gives CASSEPDRGHETQYF.

This clonotype came up many times. The chain combines TRBV12-3 or TRBV12-4 with TRBJ1-6; the match to TRBD1 covers 8 bases. J lost 10 bases, V lost 3 bases, and 11 bases had no gene match. The CDR3 runs 16 residues. The CDR3: CASSFSRQGLWSPLHF. The CDR3 region has the DNA TGTGCCAGCAGTTTCTCCCGACAGGGGTTGTGGTCACCCCTCCACTTT.

Details on this clonotype: The DNA is left out, because the CDR3 cannot be placed on it with certainty; the CDR3 is given as TCRdb lists it. The chain employs TRBV28 and TRBJ2-7; the table's D call TRBD1 went unverified against the DNA. The CDR3 numbers 14 amino acids, ends counted. Germline V gene lookup returns CDR1 MDHEN and CDR2 SYDVKM. The CDR3 here is CASSSGRASYEQYV.